Listed below are T cell receptor beta chains from one sample, sequenced in a study of regulatory T cells in long-lasting Graves disease. MiXCR, run by TCRdb on the multiplex PCR reads, gives a single entry per CDR3 protein. The top ten clones hold over 15% of a sample with more than 350,000 distinct CDR3 sequences, just under 15% of them seen once. A further study also used this sample, focusing on T cells in Graves' hyperthyroidism and ophthalmopathy.

The sample here was peripheral blood mononuclear cells (PBMCs), taken at new diagnosis, from a patient treated with antithyroid drugs. These receptors came from a woman aged 25-40 years with Graves disease. The CDR3 runs from the conserved cysteine through the conserved F or W. A D gene is named only where the DNA matches it firmly. Only some rows state a clone size, as once, few, many or a class for expanded clones.

cdr3_nt,cdr3_aa,d_call,v_call,clone_size,j_call
TGCAGTGCTACACTCCGGGACAGGGGATTTGTCACTGAAGCTTTCTTT,CSATLRDRGFVTEAFF,TRBD1,TRBV20-1,many,TRBJ1-1
TGTGCCAGCAGACGGACTAGCGGGACCCCACGCTACAATGAGCAGTTCTTC,CASRRTSGTPRYNEQFF,TRBD2,TRBV11-2,many,TRBJ2-1
TGTGCCAGTAGTAGGTCCGGGACAGGGCGTAGCACAGATACGCAGTATTTT,CASSRSGTGRSTDTQYF,TRBD1,TRBV19,NA,TRBJ2-3
TGCAGTGCTAGCACAGGGGGAGCTTTCTTT,CSASTGGAFF,TRBD1,TRBV20-1,many,TRBJ1-1
TGCGCCAGCAGCTTGGGGGATCAGTCCTACGAGCAGTACTTC,CASSLGDQSYEQYF,NA,TRBV5-1,many,TRBJ2-7
TGCAGCGTCGATGTCGGTAGCTCCTACAATGAGCAGTTCTTC,CSVDVGSSYNEQFF,NA,TRBV29-1,many,TRBJ2-1
TGTGCCAGCACCTCAGGACTAGCGGGAGGCACCGGGGAGCTGTTTTTT,CASTSGLAGGTGELFF,TRBD2,TRBV28,many,TRBJ2-2
TGTGCCAGCAAAATGGGTGGGGAGAAGATCAATGAGCAGTTCTTC,CASKMGGEKINEQFF,NA,TRBV6-2/TRBV6-3,NA,TRBJ2-1
TGCAGCGTTGTCCCCGTGGGGTGGAGCGCAGATACGCAGTATTTT,CSVVPVGWSADTQYF,NA,TRBV29-1,few,TRBJ2-3
TGTGCCAGCAGCCCCGGGGGGGGGGCGCATGAAAAACTGTTTTTT,CASSPGGGAHEKLFF,NA,TRBV27,NA,TRBJ1-4
TGTGCCAGAGGGACAGGCGATCAGCCCCAGCATTTT,CARGTGDQPQHF,TRBD1,TRBV19,NA,TRBJ1-5
TGCGCCAGCGGGGGAACAGGGGGTCTCATGGGCTACACCTTC,CASGGTGGLMGYTF,TRBD1,TRBV4-1,few,TRBJ1-2
TGTGCCAGCAGCCACCACAGGGCTCTGGACTATGGCTACACCTTC,CASSHHRALDYGYTF,NA,TRBV11-2,few,TRBJ1-2
TGTGCCAGCGCGAACAGTTTCTACGAGCAGTACTTC,CASANSFYEQYF,NA,TRBV28,many,TRBJ2-7
TGCGCCAGCAGCGCCCGAAGCAAGGGTAGGGTTGAAAAACTGTTTTTT,CASSARSKGRVEKLFF,NA,TRBV10-2,NA,TRBJ1-4
TGTGCCAGCAGCTCGGGACTAGCGGGATTTAATGAGCAGTTCTTC,CASSSGLAGFNEQFF,TRBD2,TRBV27,many,TRBJ2-1
TGTGCCAGCAGGAAGGGAGGGGACACCGGGGAGCTGTTTTTT,CASRKGGDTGELFF,TRBD2,TRBV27,few,TRBJ2-2
TGCGCCAGCAGCTTGGATGGGAGAGCTAACTATGGCTACACCTTC,CASSLDGRANYGYTF,NA,TRBV5-1,few,TRBJ1-2
TGTGCCTGTACTAACAGGGGTTCAGGGACCCAGTACTTC,CACTNRGSGTQYF,TRBD1,TRBV30,many,TRBJ2-5
TGTGCCAGCAGCTCGACTGGGACAGTGGGAGAGACCCAGTACTTC,CASSSTGTVGETQYF,TRBD1,TRBV7-3,NA,TRBJ2-5
TGCGCCAGCAGCCCCGGGAGGGTTGCGGTTCAAGAGACCCAGTACTTC,CASSPGRVAVQETQYF,TRBD2,TRBV5-1,many,TRBJ2-5
TGTGCCAGCAGGTCCCGGTTGAGGGGCGGGAACACCGGGGAGCTGTTTTTT,CASRSRLRGGNTGELFF,NA,TRBV7-9,many,TRBJ2-2
TGTGCCAGCAGTCCCCGGGCGGGAGGGTCAGATACGCAGTATTTT,CASSPRAGGSDTQYF,TRBD2,TRBV6-2/TRBV6-3,NA,TRBJ2-3
TGTGCCAGCAGCCAAGGGACAGAACCTGGAGAGCAGTACTTC,CASSQGTEPGEQYF,NA,TRBV14,NA,TRBJ2-7
TGTGCCAGCAGCGTCGGGACAGGGGCCAATCAGCCCCAGCATTTT,CASSVGTGANQPQHF,TRBD1,TRBV7-8,many,TRBJ1-5
TGTGCCAGCATGGTTGACGGGGGAAGAACTGAAGCTTTCTTT,CASMVDGGRTEAFF,NA,TRBV2,many,TRBJ1-1
TGTGCCAGCAGCTTCTCGGATGGGAGGGAATATACGCAGTATTTT,CASSFSDGREYTQYF,TRBD2,TRBV11-2,many,TRBJ2-3
TGCGCCAGCAGGGAAGTCCGGGCTGAAAAACTGTTTTTT,CASREVRAEKLFF,NA,TRBV5-1,NA,TRBJ1-4
TGTGCCAGCAGTGCGGGGGGGGGGGTCCCAATAGCCAAAAACATTCAGTACTTC,CASSAGGGVPIAKNIQYF,TRBD2,TRBV28,few,TRBJ2-4
TGTGCCAGCTCACCACCGAGGAGACTCGCTTGGGAGCAGTACTTC,CASSPPRRLAWEQYF,NA,TRBV18,many,TRBJ2-7
TGTGCCAGCAGCTCAGATTCAGGGGGCAGGGCAGATACGCAGTATTTT,CASSSDSGGRADTQYF,TRBD1,TRBV7-3,many,TRBJ2-3
TGCAGTGCTAAGTTCAAGCGGGAGGGCCTCTACAATGAGCAGTTCTTC,CSAKFKREGLYNEQFF,TRBD2,TRBV20-1,once,TRBJ2-1
TGTGCCAGCGGTGGCCCCTCGTGGTATGAGCAGTTCTTC,CASGGPSWYEQFF,NA,TRBV9,many,TRBJ2-1
TGTGCCAGCAGCCTAAGCGGGGTCCGGACAGATACGCAGTATTTT,CASSLSGVRTDTQYF,TRBD2,TRBV28,many,TRBJ2-3
TGTGCCAGCAGCAGGACAGCGAATAATGAAAAACTGTTTTTT,CASSRTANNEKLFF,NA,TRBV27,NA,TRBJ1-4
TGTGCCAGCAGCCAGAGGGACAGTGCTAACTATGGCTACACCTTC,CASSQRDSANYGYTF,TRBD1,TRBV3-1,many,TRBJ1-2
TGTGCCAGCATCCCGCTAGCGGGAAGGGACGAGCAGTACTTC,CASIPLAGRDEQYF,TRBD2,TRBV6-4,few,TRBJ2-7
TGTGCCAGCAGCCGAAGGGGGGAGGCTTGGAGGAATCAGCCCCAGCATTTT,CASSRRGEAWRNQPQHF,NA,TRBV5-6,NA,TRBJ1-5
TGTGCCAGCAGCTCGGTCGACGAGGGCGGGGAGCCCCAGCATTTT,CASSSVDEGGEPQHF,NA,TRBV7-9,NA,TRBJ1-5
TGTGCCAGCAGCTCCCCGACAGACTCCTACGAGCAGTACTTC,CASSSPTDSYEQYF,NA,TRBV7-2,many,TRBJ2-7
TGTGCCAGCAGCCGGACAGGACAGAACACTGAAGCTTTCTTT,CASSRTGQNTEAFF,TRBD1,TRBV7-9,many,TRBJ1-1
TGCGCCAGCAGCTTAGGACGGGGAAACACAGATACGCAGTATTTT,CASSLGRGNTDTQYF,NA,TRBV5-1,many,TRBJ2-3
TGTGCCAGCAGTGAACCGCTTTCGGGACAGTTCTTC,CASSEPLSGQFF,NA,TRBV2,many,TRBJ2-1
TGTGCCAGCAGCCACTTGGATGAGCAGTTCTTC,CASSHLDEQFF,NA,TRBV3-1,many,TRBJ2-1
TGTGCCAGCGCGGCCATATACAATGAGCAGTTCTTC,CASAAIYNEQFF,NA,TRBV7-9,NA,TRBJ2-1
TGCAGTGCTGCCAGTTCGGGTCAGCCCCAGCATTTT,CSAASSGQPQHF,NA,TRBV20-1,many,TRBJ1-5
TGTGCCAGCTCACCAATCGGGGGGAAAAATGAAAAACTGTTTTTT,CASSPIGGKNEKLFF,NA,TRBV18,many,TRBJ1-4
TGCGCCAGCAGCCTGGACGGGACGCTTAACCCTGAAGCTTTCTTT,CASSLDGTLNPEAFF,NA,TRBV5-1,few,TRBJ1-1
TGCGCCAGCAGCGGCCGGGGATTTAGGGAGACCCAGTACTTC,CASSGRGFRETQYF,NA,TRBV5-1,NA,TRBJ2-5
TGTGCCAGCAGCTTAGAGGGAAACATAGGCGATCAGCCCCAGCATTTT,CASSLEGNIGDQPQHF,NA,TRBV7-9,NA,TRBJ1-5